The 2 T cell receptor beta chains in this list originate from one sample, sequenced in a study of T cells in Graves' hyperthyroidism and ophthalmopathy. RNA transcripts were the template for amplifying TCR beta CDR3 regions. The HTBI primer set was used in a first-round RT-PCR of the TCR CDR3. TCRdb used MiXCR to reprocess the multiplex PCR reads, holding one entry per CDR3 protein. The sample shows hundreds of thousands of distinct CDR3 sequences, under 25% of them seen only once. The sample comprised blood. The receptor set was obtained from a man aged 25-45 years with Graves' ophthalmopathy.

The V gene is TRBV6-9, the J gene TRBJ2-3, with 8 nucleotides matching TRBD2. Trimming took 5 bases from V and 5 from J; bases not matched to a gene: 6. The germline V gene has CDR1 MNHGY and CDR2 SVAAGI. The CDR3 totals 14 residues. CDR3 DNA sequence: TGTGCCAGCAGTCCGACTAGCGTACTAGATACGCAGTATTTT. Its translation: CASSPTSVLDTQYF.

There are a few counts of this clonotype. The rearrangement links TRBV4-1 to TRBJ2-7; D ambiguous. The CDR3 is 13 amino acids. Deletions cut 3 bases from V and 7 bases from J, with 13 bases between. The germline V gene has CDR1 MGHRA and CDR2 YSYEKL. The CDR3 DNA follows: TGCGCCAGCAGCCAGGATTCCCAACGGGAGCAGTACTTC. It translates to CASSQDSQREQYF.